This entry features one T cell receptor (beta chain) sequence. Original handling: Estimated nucleated cell counts came from reference gene primer amplification. Using immunoSEQ multiplex PCR, the repertoire was profiled, and TCRdb retains in-frame clones only, with some absent. V, J and clone size are taken as reported in that table, and D and trimming were inferred from the DNA itself. The table has fewer than 300,000 clones, 65% to 85% seen once. This sample was taken from a study of blood T cell repertoires in COVID-19. Study overall: Sites across the United States, Italy and Spain contributed samples from acute and convalescent COVID-19.

Patients from Seattle were sampled longitudinally, starting during active infection. This CDR3 has 14 amino acids. From germline, CDR1 is SGHKS and CDR2 YYEKEE (reference sequence). The junction had 3 bases not matched to a gene; V was cut back by 1 base and J by 7 bases. Sequenced input: peripheral blood. This receptor was taken from a human donor with COVID-19, enrolled during active disease. The donor label of this sample is uncertain. V is TRBV5-5 and J is TRBJ1-5; 9 positions match TRBD1. CDR3 loop: CASSLRQGGQPQHF. The DNA of the CDR3 is TGTGCCAGCAGCTTGAGACAGGGGGGACAGCCCCAGCATTTT.